The clone carrying this T cell receptor (beta chain) was detected only a few times. The sample belongs to a study of blood T cell repertoires in COVID-19. The ends were cut back, 7 bases at V and 0 bases at J, with 9 bases in the middle. The CDR3 is made up of 14 amino acids. CDR1 and CDR2 from the germline V gene are MDHEN and SYDVKM. Study members were between about 18 and 100 years old and lived in around 24 US regions. As processed by the authors: Amplification of reference gene primers provided the estimated nucleated cell counts. TCRdb's copy holds only in-frame clones and misses some; the assay was immunoSEQ multiplex PCR. V, J and clone size reflect that table, while D and trimming were determined from the DNA. The table records a few hundred thousand clones, roughly 90% of them present only once.

The receptor was isolated from a woman in her fifties or sixties who had been exposed to COVID-19. Sample: PBMCs or T cells enriched from blood (not recorded which). The chain carries TRBV28 and TRBJ1-4, with D uncertain. The CDR3 DNA reads as TGTGCCAGCACCCCAGGCCCAACTAATGAAAAACTGTTTTTT. Translated, it gives CASTPGPTNEKLFF.